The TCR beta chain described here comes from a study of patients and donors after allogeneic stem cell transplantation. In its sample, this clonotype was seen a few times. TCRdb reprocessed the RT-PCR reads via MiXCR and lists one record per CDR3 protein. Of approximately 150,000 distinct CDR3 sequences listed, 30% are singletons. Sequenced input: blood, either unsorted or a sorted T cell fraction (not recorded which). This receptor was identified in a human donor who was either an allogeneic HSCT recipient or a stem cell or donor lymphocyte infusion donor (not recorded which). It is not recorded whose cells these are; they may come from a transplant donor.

The CDR3 loop reads CASSNVYLGEAFF. DNA for the CDR3: TGTGCCAGCAGTAACGTATATTTGGGGGAAGCTTTCTTT. The chain carries TRBV6-2 or TRBV6-3 and TRBJ1-1; D is uncertain. The CDR3 sequence is 13 residues long. Germline CDR1 and CDR2: MNHEY and SVGEGT. V lost 5 bases and J 8 bases, leaving 15 bases between the germline ends.